This TCR beta chain originates from a study of T-cell memory formation after mild COVID-19. In this sample, this clonotype turned up a few times. CDR1 is SGHRS, CDR2 YFSETQ, per germline. Trimming removed 0 bases at V and 3 bases at J, with 22 bases between. The CDR3 runs 18 residues. TCRdb re-analysed the 5' RACE reads in MiXCR, keeping a single row per CDR3 protein. The sample has around 130,000 distinct CDR3 sequences, roughly 15% seen once. The sample comprised PBMCs or a T cell subset sorted from them (not recorded which). The chain employs TRBV5-1 and TRBJ2-7, with D perhaps assigned TRBD1 or TRBD2 (5 bases each). The sequence came from an adult woman who had mild COVID-19 (a few samples of this study predate the infection). Cell type and time point are not known. This CDR3 is CASSLGLGGVTGGYEQYF. The DNA of the CDR3 is TGCGCCAGCAGCTTGGGGCTCGGCGGCGTAACTGGGGGCTACGAGCAGTACTTC.